Presented here are 24 T cell receptor beta chains from one specimen sequenced in a study of blood T cell repertoires in COVID-19. Assay used: immunoSEQ multiplex PCR; TCRdb lists only in-frame clones, some missing. The sample consists of some 260,000 clones, approximately 88% of them appearing once. The sequencing input was peripheral blood. The source of these receptors is a woman aged 70-85 years with COVID-19, enrolled during active disease.

The gene calls are TRBV2 and TRBJ1-5, with D possibly being TRBD1 (6 bases). Trimming removed 0 bases from V and 6 bases from J, with 15 bases in between. Per germline, CDR1 SNHLY and CDR2 FYNNEI. CDR3 size: 16 residues. The CDR3 coding sequence is TGTGCCAGCAGTGAAGCCGGGGGGCGCGATGTTCAGCCCCAGCATTTT. Encoded protein: CASSEAGGRDVQPQHF. The variable domain in full, completed from reference TRBV2 and TRBJ1-5, reads EPEVTQTPSHQVTQMGQEVILRCVPISNHLYFYWYRQILGQKVEFLVSFYNNEISEKSEIFDDQFSVERPDGSNFTLKIRSTKLEDSAMYFCASSEAGGRDVQPQHFGDGTRLSIL.

V usage is TRBV10-3 and J usage is TRBJ2-1, with 13 bases aligning to TRBD2. This CDR3 is built from 14 residues. V was pared by 4 bases and J by 8 bases, with 2 bases of the junction left unmatched. The germline V gene has CDR1 ENHRY and CDR2 SYGVKD. This CDR3 is CAISGGLAGDEQFF. Here the CDR3 DNA reads TGTGCCATCAGTGGCGGACTAGCGGGAGATGAGCAGTTCTTC.

V is TRBV20-1 and J is TRBJ1-3; D is unclear. The CDR3 covers 13 residues. From germline, CDR1 is DFQATT and CDR2 SNEGSKA (reference sequence). Trimming pared 3 bases from V and 0 bases from J, leaving 6 bases between. The CDR3 DNA is TGCAGTGCTAGTCTAACCTCTGGAAACACCATATATTTT. It yields the protein CSASLTSGNTIYF.

The V gene is TRBV7-9, the J gene TRBJ2-7; D possibly corresponds to TRBD1 (5 bases). The V end lost 6 bases, the J end lost 6 bases, and 12 bases lay between the germline ends. This CDR3 is 12 amino acids long. Germline CDR1 reads SEHNR; CDR2 reads FQNEAQ (reference sequence). In nucleotides, the CDR3 is TGTGCCAGCAGGGGAAGGGGTTTCGAGCAGTACTTC. Residues: CASRGRGFEQYF.

CDR3 coding DNA: TGTGCCAGCAGCTCCGCGGGGGGAGCGGCCCAGTACTTC. Its translation: CASSSAGGAAQYF. The chain uses TRBV7-2 and TRBJ2-5; TRBD2 matches 8 bases. Germline-derived CDR1 and CDR2 are SGHTA and FQGNSA. The CDR3 sequence is 13 residues long. Trimming took 4 bases from V and 9 from J; bases not matched to a gene: 7.

The sample holds one count of this clone. The chain has TRBV5-1 and TRBJ1-1; D gene uncertain. Deletions cut 1 base from V and 0 bases from J, with 7 bases between. The V gene's germline CDR1 is SGHRS and CDR2 YFSETQ. CDR3 length: 14 amino acids. The CDR3 DNA reads as TGCGCCAGCAGCTTGTTTACGGTGAACACTGAAGCTTTCTTT. Encoded protein: CASSLFTVNTEAFF.

The rearrangement uses TRBV4-1 and TRBJ1-2; weak D call: TRBD1 (6 bases). Trimming stripped 0 bases from V and 1 base from J, with 15 bases between. Germline CDR1 and CDR2: MGHRA and YSYEKL. This CDR3 contains 17 residues. Written as DNA, the CDR3 is TGCGCCAGCAGCCAAGATCCCTCAGGGGACCTTAACTATGGCTACACCTTC. Residues: CASSQDPSGDLNYGYTF.

The V call is TRBV10-3, the J call TRBJ1-6; the D gene is possibly TRBD1 (5 bases). CDR1 ENHRY and CDR2 SYGVKD come from the germline V gene. This CDR3 is built from 13 residues. Trimming cost V 6 bases and J 8 bases, with 11 bases left between them. CDR3 coding DNA: TGTGCCATCAGGGAACGGGACTATTCACCCCTCCACTTT. Protein product: CAIRERDYSPLHF.

The chain uses TRBV27 and TRBJ2-1, with 10 bases matching TRBD2. The germline gives CDR1 MNHEY, CDR2 SMNVEV (reference sequence). V was pared by 2 bases and J by 7 bases, with 5 bases of the junction left unmatched. CDR3 length: 15 residues. CDR3 coding DNA: TGTGCCAGCAGTTTACCTAGCGGGAGTAGGAATGAGCAGTTCTTC. Its translation: CASSLPSGSRNEQFF.

The chain couples TRBV27 to TRBJ2-1; 12 bases are a match to TRBD2. CDR3 length: 18 amino acids. After removal of 5 bases from V and 2 bases from J, the junction contained 10 bases not matched to a gene. Germline CDR1 and CDR2: MNHEY and SMNVEV (reference sequence). The CDR3 DNA is TGTGCCAGCAGTCCTCAATACTGGACTAGCGGGACCTACAATGAGCAGTTCTTC. This gives the protein CASSPQYWTSGTYNEQFF.

The chain combines TRBV30 with TRBJ1-3, with a possible D match to TRBD1 (5 bases). Germline loops: CDR1 GTSNPN, CDR2 SVGIG (reference sequence). This CDR3 is built from 13 residues. Between the trimmed V and J ends, which lost 0 bases and 4 bases, there was a span of 7 bases. The CDR3 reads CAWSVDRGNTIYF. The DNA for the CDR3 is TGTGCCTGGAGTGTCGACAGAGGAAACACCATATATTTT.

The chain employs TRBV19 and TRBJ1-5, with TRBD1 identical over 7 bases. Germline V gene sequence: CDR1 LNHDA, CDR2 SQIVND (reference sequence). The ends lost 7 bases at V and 9 bases at J; junction bases unmatched: 15. This CDR3 is built from 15 residues. CDR3 bases: TGTGCCAGTACTCTTTGGGGGCGACAGGGTTCGCCCCAGCATTTT. It yields the protein CASTLWGRQGSPQHF.

The gene calls are TRBV21-1 and TRBJ1-5; the D segment call TRBD1 is taken from the table without a DNA check. TRBV21-1 is assigned pseudogene status. The CDR3 totals 16 residues. CDR3 protein: CASNPFRDTLNQPQHF. DNA of the CDR3: TGTGCCAGCAACCCATTCCGGGACACGCTCAATCAGCCCCAGCATTTT.

This clone was counted once. This chain joins TRBV5-8 and TRBJ2-5; D not certain. Trimming pared 4 bases from V and 4 bases from J, leaving 11 bases between. CDR3 length: 13 amino acids. Germline CDR1 reads SGHTS; CDR2 reads YDEGEE. The CDR3 protein is CASSRSIGETQYF. CDR3 bases: TGTGCCAGCAGCCGGAGTATCGGAGAGACCCAGTACTTC.

The chain is built from TRBV5-6 and TRBJ2-5; TRBD2 matches at 10 bases. The germline V gene encodes CDR1 SGHDT and CDR2 YYEEEE. The CDR3 spans 15 residues. V dropped 4 bases and J dropped 4; count of bases not matched to a gene: 7. The CDR3 DNA reads as TGTGCCAGCAGCCCCAGCGGGAGGGCCGGAGAGACCCAGTACTTC. This sequence encodes CASSPSGRAGETQYF.

The CDR3 DNA sequence: TGCGCCAGCAGCTTGGACAGTTACAATCAGCCCCAGCATTTT. Translation gives CASSLDSYNQPQHF. The V and J genes are TRBV5-1 and TRBJ1-5; unclear D gene. The germline V gene has CDR1 SGHRS and CDR2 YFSETQ. CDR3 length equals 14 residues. V was clipped by 0 bases and J by 3 bases, with 7 bases between them. The entire variable domain, with the rest obtained from reference TRBV5-1 and TRBJ1-5, is as follows: KAGVTQTPRYLIKTRGQQVTLSCSPISGHRSVSWYQQTPGQGLQFLFEYFSETQRNKGNFPGRFSGRQFSNSRSEMNVSTLELGDSALYLCASSLDSYNQPQHFGDGTRLSIL.

The chain employs TRBV6-5 and TRBJ1-4; D perhaps matches TRBD1 (6 bases). With 6 bases removed from V and 0 bases from J, the gap between germline ends came to 8 bases. The CDR3 has 14 residues. Looked up from germline, CDR1 is MNHEY and CDR2 is SVGAGI. CDR3 nucleotide sequence: TGTGCCAGCAGGAGGACAGCAACTAATGAAAAACTGTTTTTT. It specifies CASRRTATNEKLFF.

The chain joins TRBV7-3 to TRBJ1-2, with D perhaps matching TRBD1 (6 bases). V was pared by 5 bases and J by 4 bases, with 17 bases between. This CDR3 comprises 15 residues. CDR1 SGHTA and CDR2 FQGTGA come from the germline V gene. For the CDR3, the DNA is TGTGCCAGCAGCCTGCAGGGGTGGTTCAGCTATGGCTACACCTTC. It is translated as CASSLQGWFSYGYTF.

This clone has just a few counts. V and J are TRBV13 and TRBJ1-6; 7 bases map to TRBD1. The ends lost 5 bases at V and 9 bases at J; junction bases unmatched: 1. Germline CDR1 and CDR2: PRHDT and FYEKMQ (reference sequence). The CDR3 consists of 12 residues. CDR3 sequence (DNA): TGTGCCAGCAGCAGGGGGCTTTCACCCCTCCACTTT. This sequence encodes CASSRGLSPLHF.

This clone was observed a handful of times. The V gene is TRBV4-2, the J gene TRBJ2-3, with D possibly TRBD1 on 5 matching bases. Germline CDR1 LGHNA, CDR2 YNFKEQ. The CDR3 has 17 residues. V gave up 1 base and J gave up 0 bases, with 14 bases separating them. CDR3 coding DNA: TGTGCCAGCAGCCAAGTGGGGCCCGGTCGCAGCACAGATACGCAGTATTTT. Protein sequence: CASSQVGPGRSTDTQYF.

For the CDR3, the DNA is TGTGCCAGCAGTTACCGTAAACAGGGAAACTATGGCTACACCTTC. Translated, it gives CASSYRKQGNYGYTF. This chain joins TRBV6-9 and TRBJ1-2, with D possibly being TRBD1 (6 bases). V gave up 3 bases and J gave up 2 bases, with 13 bases separating them. The germline CDR1 and CDR2 sequences are MNHGY and SVAAGI. CDR3 length: 15 residues.

The V gene is TRBV3-1 (or the pseudogene TRBV3-2), the J gene TRBJ1-3; D gene uncertain. The CDR3 sequence is 14 residues long. The germline V and J ends were trimmed by 7 bases and 0 bases, with 10 bases remaining between them. CDR1 is LGHDT, CDR2 YNNKEL, per germline (reference sequence). CDR3: CASTSESSGNTIYF. The CDR3 coding sequence is TGTGCCAGCACTTCGGAGAGCTCTGGAAACACCATATATTTT.

The J gene is TRBJ2-2, the V gene TRBV28; D unclear. Germline V gene sequence: CDR1 MDHEN, CDR2 SYDVKM. The V end was cut by 7 bases, the J end by 7 bases, with 7 bases between. This CDR3 region has 11 residues. Here the CDR3 DNA reads TGTGCCAGCAATTCGTACGGGGAGCTGTTTTTT. Its protein product is CASNSYGELFF. Full variable domain (missing parts from reference TRBV28 and TRBJ2-2): DVKVTQSSRYLVKRTGEKVFLECVQDMDHENMFWYRQDPGLGLRLIYFSYDVKMKEKGDIPEGYSVSREKKERFSLILESASTNQTSMYLCASNSYGELFFGEGSRLTVL.

This clone was seen once. This sequence joins TRBV10-3 and TRBJ2-7, with 7 nucleotides matching TRBD1. With 7 bases clipped from V and 6 bases from J, the junction kept 12 bases outside the gene matches. Germline-derived CDR1 and CDR2 are ENHRY and SYGVKD. CDR3 length equals 14 residues. The CDR3, as DNA: TGTGCCATCACGGTCGGGGACAGCTCATCCGAGCAGTACTTC. Its protein product is CAITVGDSSSEQYF.